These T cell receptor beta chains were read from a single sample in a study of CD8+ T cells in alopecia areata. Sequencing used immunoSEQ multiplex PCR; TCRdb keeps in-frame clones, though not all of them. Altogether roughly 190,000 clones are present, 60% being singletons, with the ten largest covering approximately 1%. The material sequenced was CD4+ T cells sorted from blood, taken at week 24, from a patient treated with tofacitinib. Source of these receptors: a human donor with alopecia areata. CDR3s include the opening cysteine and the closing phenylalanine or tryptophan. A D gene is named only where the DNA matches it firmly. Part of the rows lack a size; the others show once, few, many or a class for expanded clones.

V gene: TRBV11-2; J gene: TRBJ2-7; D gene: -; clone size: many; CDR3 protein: CASSALSSYEQYF; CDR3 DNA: TGTGCCAGCAGCGCATTAAGCTCCTACGAGCAGTACTTC
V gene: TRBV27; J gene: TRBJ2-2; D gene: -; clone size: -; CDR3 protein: CASSLDRNTGELFF; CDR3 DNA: TGTGCCAGCAGTTTAGACAGGAACACCGGGGAGCTGTTTTTT
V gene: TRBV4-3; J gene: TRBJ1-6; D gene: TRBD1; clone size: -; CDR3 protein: CASSPTQTRTGGLHF; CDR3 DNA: TGCGCCAGCAGCCCCACCCAAACAAGGACAGGAGGACTCCACTTT
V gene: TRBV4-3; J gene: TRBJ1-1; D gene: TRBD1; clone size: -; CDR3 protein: CASSQGGQGNTEAFF; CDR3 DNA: TGCGCCAGCAGCCAAGGGGGACAGGGGAACACTGAAGCTTTCTTT
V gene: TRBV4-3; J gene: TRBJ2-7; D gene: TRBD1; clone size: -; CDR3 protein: CASSQETGLGEQYF; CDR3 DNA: TGCGCCAGCAGCCAAGAGACAGGGCTGGGCGAGCAGTACTTC
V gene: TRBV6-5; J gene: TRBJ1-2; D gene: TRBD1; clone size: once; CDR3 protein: CASRKGQFYGYTF; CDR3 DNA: TGTGCCAGCAGAAAGGGACAGTTTTATGGCTACACCTTC
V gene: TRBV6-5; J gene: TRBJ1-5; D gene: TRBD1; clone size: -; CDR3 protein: CASSSGGGNQPQHF; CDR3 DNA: TGTGCCAGCAGTTCAGGGGGAGGCAATCAGCCCCAGCATTTT
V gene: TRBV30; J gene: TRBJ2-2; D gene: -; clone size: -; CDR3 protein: CAWMRTGELFF; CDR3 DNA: TGTGCCTGGATGCGTACCGGGGAGCTGTTTTTT
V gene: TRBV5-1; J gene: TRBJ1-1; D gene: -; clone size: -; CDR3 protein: CASSLEMNTEAFF; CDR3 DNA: TGCGCCAGCAGCTTGGAAATGAACACTGAAGCTTTCTTT
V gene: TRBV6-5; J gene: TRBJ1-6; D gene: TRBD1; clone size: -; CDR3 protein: CASNRDSGSPLHF; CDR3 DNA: TGTGCCAGCAACCGGGACAGTGGATCACCCCTCCACTTT
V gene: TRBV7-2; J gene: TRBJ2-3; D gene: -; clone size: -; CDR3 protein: CASSFSVDTQYF; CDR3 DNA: TGTGCCAGCAGCTTTAGCGTAGATACGCAGTATTTT
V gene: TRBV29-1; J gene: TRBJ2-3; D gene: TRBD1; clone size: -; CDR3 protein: CSVERVTGGTDTQYF; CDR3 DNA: TGCAGCGTTGAGAGGGTGACAGGGGGCACAGATACGCAGTATTTT
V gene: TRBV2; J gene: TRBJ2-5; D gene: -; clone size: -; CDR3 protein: CASSEVETQYF; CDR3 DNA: TGTGCCAGCAGTGAAGTAGAGACCCAGTACTTC
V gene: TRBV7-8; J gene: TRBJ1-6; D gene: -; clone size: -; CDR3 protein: CAIGEQLGSPLHF; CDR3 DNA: TGTGCCATAGGGGAACAGCTGGGTTCACCCCTCCACTTT
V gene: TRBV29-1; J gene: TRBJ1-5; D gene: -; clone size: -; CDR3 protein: CSVRTGGPNQPQHF; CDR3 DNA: TGCAGCGTGAGAACAGGAGGTCCCAATCAGCCCCAGCATTTT
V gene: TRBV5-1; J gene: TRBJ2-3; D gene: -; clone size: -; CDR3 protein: CASSLELDTQYF; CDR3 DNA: TGCGCCAGCAGCTTGGAATTAGATACGCAGTATTTT
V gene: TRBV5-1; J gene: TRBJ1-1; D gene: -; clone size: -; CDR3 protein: CASSLPGPNTEAFF; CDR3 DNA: TGCGCCAGCAGCTTGCCGGGGCCGAACACTGAAGCTTTCTTT
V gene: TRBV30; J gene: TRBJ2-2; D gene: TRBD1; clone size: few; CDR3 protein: CAWSVPDRVDTGELFF; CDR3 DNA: TGTGCCTGGAGTGTACCCGACAGGGTGGACACCGGGGAGCTGTTTTTT
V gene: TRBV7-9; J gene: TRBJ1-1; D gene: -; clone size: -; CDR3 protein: CASSQDASMGTEAFF; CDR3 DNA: TGTGCCAGCAGCCAGGACGCTTCAATGGGCACTGAAGCTTTCTTT
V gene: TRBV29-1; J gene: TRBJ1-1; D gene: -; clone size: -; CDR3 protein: CSSSSMNKAFF; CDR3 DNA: TGCAGCTCAAGTTCCATGAATAAAGCTTTCTTT
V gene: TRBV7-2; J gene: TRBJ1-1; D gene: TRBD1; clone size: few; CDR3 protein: CASSSQAGGTEAFF; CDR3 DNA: TGTGCCAGCAGCTCACAGGCAGGGGGCACTGAAGCTTTCTTT
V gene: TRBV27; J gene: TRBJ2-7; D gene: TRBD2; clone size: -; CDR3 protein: CASSSSGLAGSYEQYF; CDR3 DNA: TGTGCCAGCAGTTCCTCGGGACTAGCGGGGTCCTACGAGCAGTACTTC
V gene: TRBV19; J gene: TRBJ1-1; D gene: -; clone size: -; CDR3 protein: CASSIGQGSTEAFF; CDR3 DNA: TGTGCCAGTAGTATCGGGCAGGGTAGTACCGAAGCTTTCTTT
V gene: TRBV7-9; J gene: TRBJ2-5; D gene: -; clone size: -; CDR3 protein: CASSLGDRYQETQYF; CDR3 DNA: TGTGCCAGCAGCTTAGGAGACAGATATCAAGAGACCCAGTACTTC
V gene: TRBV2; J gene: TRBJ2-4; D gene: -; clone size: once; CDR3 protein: CASRVSGAKNIQYF; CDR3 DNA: TGTGCCAGCAGAGTATCGGGGGCCAAAAACATTCAGTACTTC
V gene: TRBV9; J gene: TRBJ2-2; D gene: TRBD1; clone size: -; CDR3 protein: CASTGGTTGELFF; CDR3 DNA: TGTGCCAGCACAGGGGGCACCACCGGGGAGCTGTTTTTT
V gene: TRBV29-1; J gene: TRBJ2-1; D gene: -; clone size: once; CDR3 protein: CSVATPGTLNEQFF; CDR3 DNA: TGCAGCGTCGCAACACCGGGAACCCTGAATGAGCAGTTCTTC
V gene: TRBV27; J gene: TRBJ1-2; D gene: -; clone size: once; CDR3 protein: CASSLGGGRSGYTF; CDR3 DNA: TGTGCCAGCAGTTTAGGAGGGGGGCGTAGCGGCTACACCTTC
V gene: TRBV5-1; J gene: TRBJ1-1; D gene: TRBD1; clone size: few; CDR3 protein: CASSVTGVAEAFF; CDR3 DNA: TGCGCCAGCAGCGTTACAGGGGTGGCTGAAGCTTTCTTT
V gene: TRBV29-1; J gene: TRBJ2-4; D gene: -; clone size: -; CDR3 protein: CSVELGQGGNIQYF; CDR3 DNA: TGCAGCGTGGAATTGGGTCAGGGGGGCAACATTCAGTACTTC
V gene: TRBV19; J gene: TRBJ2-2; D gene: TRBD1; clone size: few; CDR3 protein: CASSDRGHTGELFF; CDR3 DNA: TGTGCCAGTAGCGACAGGGGTCACACCGGGGAGCTGTTTTTT
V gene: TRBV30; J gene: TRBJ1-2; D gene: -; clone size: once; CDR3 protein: CAWSSDYGYTF; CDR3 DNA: TGTGCCTGGAGCTCCGACTATGGCTACACCTTC
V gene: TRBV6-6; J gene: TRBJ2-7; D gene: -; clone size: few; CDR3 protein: CASSLIHAQGEQYF; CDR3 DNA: TGTGCCAGCAGTCTAATACACGCCCAGGGCGAGCAGTACTTC
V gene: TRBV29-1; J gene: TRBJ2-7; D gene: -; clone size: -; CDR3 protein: CSVAAGSYEQYF; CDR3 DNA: TGCAGCGTTGCCGCCGGATCCTACGAGCAGTACTTC
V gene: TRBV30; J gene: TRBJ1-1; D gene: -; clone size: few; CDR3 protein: CAWSVRANTEAFF; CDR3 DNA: TGTGCCTGGAGTGTACGGGCGAACACTGAAGCTTTCTTT
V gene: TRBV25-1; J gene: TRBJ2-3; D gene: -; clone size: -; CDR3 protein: CASSEAGADTQYF; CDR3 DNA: TGTGCCAGCAGTGAAGCAGGGGCAGATACGCAGTATTTT
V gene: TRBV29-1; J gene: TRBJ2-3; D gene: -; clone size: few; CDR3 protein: CSVPSTDTQYF; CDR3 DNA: TGCAGCGTTCCTAGCACAGATACGCAGTATTTT
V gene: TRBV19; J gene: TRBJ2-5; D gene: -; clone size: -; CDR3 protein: CASSLGLQETQYF; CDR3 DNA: TGTGCCAGTAGTCTTGGACTCCAAGAGACCCAGTACTTC
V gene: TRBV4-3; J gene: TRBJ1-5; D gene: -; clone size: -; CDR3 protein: CASSQKARDQPQHF; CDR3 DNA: TGCGCCAGCAGCCAGAAGGCCCGTGATCAGCCCCAGCATTTT
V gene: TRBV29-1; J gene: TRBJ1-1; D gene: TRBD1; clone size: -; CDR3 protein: CSVAPTGTHTEAFF; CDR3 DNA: TGCAGCGTTGCCCCGACAGGGACGCACACTGAAGCTTTCTTT
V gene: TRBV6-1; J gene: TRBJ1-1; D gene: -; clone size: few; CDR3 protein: CASSEGLTAFF; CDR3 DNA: TGTGCCAGCAGTGAAGGACTGACAGCTTTCTTT
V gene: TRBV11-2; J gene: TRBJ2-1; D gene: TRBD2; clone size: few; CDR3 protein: CASRPGLAGGLGHEQFF; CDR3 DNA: TGTGCCAGCAGACCGGGACTAGCGGGGGGCCTTGGGCATGAGCAGTTCTTC
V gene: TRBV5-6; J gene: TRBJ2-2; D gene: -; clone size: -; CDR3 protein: CASSSLTNTGELFF; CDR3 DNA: TGTGCCAGCAGCTCATTGACCAACACCGGGGAGCTGTTTTTT
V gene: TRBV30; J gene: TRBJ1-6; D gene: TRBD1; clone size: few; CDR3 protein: CAWMRSGTRTGGRSPLHF; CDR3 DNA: TGTGCCTGGATGAGGTCCGGGACAAGGACAGGGGGCAGGTCACCCCTCCACTTT
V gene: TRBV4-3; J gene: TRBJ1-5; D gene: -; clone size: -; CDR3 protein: CASSQAGTQRGPQHF; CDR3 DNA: TGCGCCAGCAGCCAAGCGGGGACACAGAGAGGGCCCCAGCATTTT
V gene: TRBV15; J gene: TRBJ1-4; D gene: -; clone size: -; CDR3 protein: CATLGGRATNEKLFF; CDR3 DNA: TGTGCCACCCTCGGGGGGCGAGCAACTAATGAAAAACTGTTTTTT
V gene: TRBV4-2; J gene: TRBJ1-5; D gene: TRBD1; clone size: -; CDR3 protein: CASSLSGQGGSNQPQHF; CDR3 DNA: TGTGCCAGCAGCCTTTCGGGACAGGGAGGGTCAAATCAGCCCCAGCATTTT
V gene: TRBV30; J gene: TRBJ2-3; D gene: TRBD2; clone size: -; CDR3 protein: CAWSVLAGGPDTQYF; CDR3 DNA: TGTGCCTGGAGTGTACTCGCGGGGGGGCCAGATACGCAGTATTTT
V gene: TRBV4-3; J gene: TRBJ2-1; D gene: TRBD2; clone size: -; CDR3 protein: CASSQDKRGNNNEQFF; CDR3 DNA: TGCGCCAGCAGCCAAGATAAGCGGGGGAACAACAATGAGCAGTTCTTC
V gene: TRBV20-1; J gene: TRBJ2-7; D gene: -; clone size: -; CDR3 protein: CRAVEGLEQYF; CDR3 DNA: TGCAGAGCCGTGGAGGGACTCGAGCAGTACTTC
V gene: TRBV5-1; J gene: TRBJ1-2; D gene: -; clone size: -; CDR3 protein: CASRRSEGAYGYTF; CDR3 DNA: TGCGCCAGCAGGAGATCCGAGGGTGCCTATGGCTACACCTTC
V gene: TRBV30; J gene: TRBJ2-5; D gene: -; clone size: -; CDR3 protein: CAWSRGIQETQYF; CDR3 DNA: TGTGCCTGGAGTCGAGGGATACAAGAGACCCAGTACTTC